The subject of this entry is one T cell receptor beta chain. The protocol was immunoSEQ multiplex PCR, while the TCRdb copy is restricted to in-frame clones and leaves out a portion. This repertoire shows roughly 9,500 clones, 85% to 90% found once; its top ten account for about 30%. V lost 6 bases to trimming and J lost 3 bases; unmatched junction nucleotides: 4. From germline, CDR1 is MNHNY and CDR2 SVGAGI (reference sequence). The CDR3 sequence is 16 residues long. Stated time point: pre-treatment baseline. These data belong to a study of blood T cell dynamics during melanoma immunotherapy. Turning to the study itself: Patients with metastatic melanoma got pembrolizumab or nivolumab-ipilimumab as first-line care.

The TCR sequence derives from a human donor with melanoma. Source: blood, taken from a patient treated with checkpoint blockade. The chain recombines TRBV6-6 with TRBJ2-6, with 11 bases identical to TRBD1. The CDR3 region is CASRDRGRVGANVLTF. In DNA form, the CDR3 reads TGTGCCAGCAGGGACAGGGGGCGGGTTGGGGCCAACGTCCTGACTTTC.